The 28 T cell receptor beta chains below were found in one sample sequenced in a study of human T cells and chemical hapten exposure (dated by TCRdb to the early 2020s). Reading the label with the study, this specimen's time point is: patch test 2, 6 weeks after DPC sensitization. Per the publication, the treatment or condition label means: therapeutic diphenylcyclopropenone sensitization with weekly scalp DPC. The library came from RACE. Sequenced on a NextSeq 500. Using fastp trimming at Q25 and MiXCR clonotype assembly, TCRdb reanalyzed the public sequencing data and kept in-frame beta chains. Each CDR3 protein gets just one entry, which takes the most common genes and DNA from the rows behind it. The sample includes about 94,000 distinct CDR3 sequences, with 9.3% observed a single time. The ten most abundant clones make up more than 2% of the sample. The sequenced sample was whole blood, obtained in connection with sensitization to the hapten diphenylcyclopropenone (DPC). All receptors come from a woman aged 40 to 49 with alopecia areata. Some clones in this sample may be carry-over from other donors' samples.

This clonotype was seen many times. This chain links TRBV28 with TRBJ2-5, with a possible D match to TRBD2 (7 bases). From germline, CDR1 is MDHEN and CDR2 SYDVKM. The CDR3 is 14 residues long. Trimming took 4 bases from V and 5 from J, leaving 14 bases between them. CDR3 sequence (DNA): TGTGCCAGCAGTTGGGGCGGGGGCAGGGAGACCCAGTACTTC. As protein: CASSWGGGRETQYF.

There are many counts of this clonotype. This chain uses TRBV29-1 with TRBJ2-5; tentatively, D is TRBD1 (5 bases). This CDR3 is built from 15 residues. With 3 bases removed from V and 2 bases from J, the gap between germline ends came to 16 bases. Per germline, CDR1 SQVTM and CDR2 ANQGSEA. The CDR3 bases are TGCAGCGTTGATAGAATTAGGCAGGGACAAGAGACCCAGTACTTC. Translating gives CSVDRIRQGQETQYF.

In DNA, the CDR3 is TGTGCCAGCAGCCAACGACGGAACCAAGAGACCCAGTACTTC. It is translated as CASSQRRNQETQYF. The chain combines TRBV7-2 with TRBJ2-5; D is uncertain. From germline, CDR1 is SGHTA and CDR2 FQGNSA. The CDR3 length is 14 residues. V was clipped by 5 bases and J by 0 bases, with 10 bases between them.

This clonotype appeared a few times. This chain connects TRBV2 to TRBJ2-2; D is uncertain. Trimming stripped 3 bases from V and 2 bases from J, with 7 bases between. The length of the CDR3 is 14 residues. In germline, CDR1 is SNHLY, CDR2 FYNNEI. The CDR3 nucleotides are TGTGCCAGCAGTGACCAAGCAAACACCGGGGAGCTGTTTTTT. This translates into CASSDQANTGELFF.

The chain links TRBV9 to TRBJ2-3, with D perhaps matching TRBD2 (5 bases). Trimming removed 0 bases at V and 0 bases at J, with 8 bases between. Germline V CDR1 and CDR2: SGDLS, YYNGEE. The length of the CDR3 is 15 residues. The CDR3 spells CASSVEAESTDTQYF. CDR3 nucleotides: TGTGCCAGCAGCGTAGAAGCGGAGAGCACAGATACGCAGTATTTT.

The CDR3 nucleotides read TGTGCCACCAGTGACGTGACTAGCGGTTACAATGAGCAGTTCTTC. Its protein product is CATSDVTSGYNEQFF. V and J are TRBV24-1 and TRBJ2-1, with 9 bases fitting TRBD2. CDR1 and CDR2 from the germline V gene are KGHDR and SFDVKD. With 4 bases clipped from V and 4 bases from J, the junction kept 4 bases outside the gene matches. The CDR3 totals 15 residues.

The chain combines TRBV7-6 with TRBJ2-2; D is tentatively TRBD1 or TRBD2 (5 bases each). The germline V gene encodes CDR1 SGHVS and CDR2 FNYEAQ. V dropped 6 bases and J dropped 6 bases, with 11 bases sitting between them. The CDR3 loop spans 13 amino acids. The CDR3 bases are TGTGCCAGCAGTCCACTAGGGGCCGGGGAGCTGTTTTTT. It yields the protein CASSPLGAGELFF.

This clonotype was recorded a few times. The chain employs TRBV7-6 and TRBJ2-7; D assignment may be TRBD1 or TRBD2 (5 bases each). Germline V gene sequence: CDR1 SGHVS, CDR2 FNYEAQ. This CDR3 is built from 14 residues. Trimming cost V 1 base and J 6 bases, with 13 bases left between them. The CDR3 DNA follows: TGTGCCAGCAGCTTAGAAACGGTTGGGGGCGAGCAGTACTTC. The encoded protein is CASSLETVGGEQYF.

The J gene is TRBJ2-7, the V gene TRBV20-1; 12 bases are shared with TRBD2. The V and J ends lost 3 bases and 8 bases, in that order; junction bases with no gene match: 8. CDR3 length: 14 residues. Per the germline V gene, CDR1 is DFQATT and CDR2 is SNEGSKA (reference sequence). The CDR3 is CSAREGLAGSQQYF. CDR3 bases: TGCAGTGCTAGGGAAGGACTAGCGGGGTCTCAGCAGTACTTC.

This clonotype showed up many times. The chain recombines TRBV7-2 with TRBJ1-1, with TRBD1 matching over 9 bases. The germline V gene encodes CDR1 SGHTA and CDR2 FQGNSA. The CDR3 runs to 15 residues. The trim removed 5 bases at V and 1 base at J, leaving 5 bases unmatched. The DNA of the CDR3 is TGTGCCAGCAGCACACGGACAGGGGCGAACACTGAAGCTTTCTTT. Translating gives CASSTRTGANTEAFF.

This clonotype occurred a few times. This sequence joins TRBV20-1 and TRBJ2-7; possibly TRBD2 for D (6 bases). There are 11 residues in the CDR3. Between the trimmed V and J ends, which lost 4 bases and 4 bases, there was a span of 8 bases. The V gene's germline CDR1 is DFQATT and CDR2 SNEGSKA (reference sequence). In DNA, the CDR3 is TGCAGTGCTACCGGGGGTTACGAGCAGTACTTC. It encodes CSATGGYEQYF.

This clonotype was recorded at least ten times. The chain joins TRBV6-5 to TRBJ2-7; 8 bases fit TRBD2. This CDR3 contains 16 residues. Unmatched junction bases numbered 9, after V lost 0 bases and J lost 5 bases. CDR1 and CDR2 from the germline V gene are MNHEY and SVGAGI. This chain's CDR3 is CASSYSSSGSFHEQYF. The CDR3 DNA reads TGTGCCAGCAGTTACTCATCCAGCGGGAGCTTCCACGAGCAGTACTTC.

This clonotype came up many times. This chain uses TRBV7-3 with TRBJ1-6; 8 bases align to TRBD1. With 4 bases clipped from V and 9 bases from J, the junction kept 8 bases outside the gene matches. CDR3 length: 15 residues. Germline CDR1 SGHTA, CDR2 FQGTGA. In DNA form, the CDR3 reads TGTGCCAGCAGCTCCACCGGGACAGGCTCTTCACCCCTCCACTTT. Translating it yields CASSSTGTGSSPLHF. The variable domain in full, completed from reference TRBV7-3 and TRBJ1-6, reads GAGVSQTPSNKVTEKGKYVELRCDPISGHTALYWYRQSLGQGPEFLIYFQGTGAADDSGLPNDRFFAVRPEGSVSTLKIQRTERGDSAVYLCASSSTGTGSSPLHFGNGTRLTVT.

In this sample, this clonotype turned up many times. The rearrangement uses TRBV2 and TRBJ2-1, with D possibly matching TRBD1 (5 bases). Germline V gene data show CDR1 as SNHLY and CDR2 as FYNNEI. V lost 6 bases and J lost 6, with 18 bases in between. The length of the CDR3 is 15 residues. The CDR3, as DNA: TGTGCCAGCAGGGTCGACCAGGGCCGAGGCAATGAGCAGTTCTTC. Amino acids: CASRVDQGRGNEQFF.

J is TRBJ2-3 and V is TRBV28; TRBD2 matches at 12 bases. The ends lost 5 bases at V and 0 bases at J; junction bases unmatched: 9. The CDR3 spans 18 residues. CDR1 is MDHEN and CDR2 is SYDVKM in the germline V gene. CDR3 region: CASSIGTSGLYSTDTQYF. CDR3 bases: TGTGCCAGCAGTATAGGGACTAGCGGGTTATATAGCACAGATACGCAGTATTTT.

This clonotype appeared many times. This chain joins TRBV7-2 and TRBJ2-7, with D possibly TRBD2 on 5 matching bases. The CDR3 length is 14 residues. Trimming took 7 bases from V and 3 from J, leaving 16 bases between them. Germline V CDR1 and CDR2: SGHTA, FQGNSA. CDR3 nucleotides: TGTGCCAGCACTCCCGGACTTAGCAACTACGAGCAGTACTTC. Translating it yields CASTPGLSNYEQYF. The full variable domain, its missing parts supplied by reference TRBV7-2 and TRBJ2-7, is GAGVSQSPSNKVTEKGKDVELRCDPISGHTALYWYRQSLGQGLEFLIYFQGNSAPDKSGLPSDRFSAERTGGSVSTLTIQRTQQEDSAVYLCASTPGLSNYEQYFGPGTRLTVT.

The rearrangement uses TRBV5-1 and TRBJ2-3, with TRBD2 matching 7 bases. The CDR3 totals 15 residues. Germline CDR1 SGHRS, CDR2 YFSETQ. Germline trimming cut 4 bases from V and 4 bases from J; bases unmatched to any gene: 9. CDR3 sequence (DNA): TGCGCCAGCAGCCCGTCGACTAGCATCTCAGATACGCAGTATTTT. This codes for CASSPSTSISDTQYF. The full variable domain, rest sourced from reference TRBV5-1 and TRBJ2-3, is KAGVTQTPRYLIKTRGQQVTLSCSPISGHRSVSWYQQTPGQGLQFLFEYFSETQRNKGNFPGRFSGRQFSNSRSEMNVSTLELGDSALYLCASSPSTSISDTQYFGPGTRLTVL.

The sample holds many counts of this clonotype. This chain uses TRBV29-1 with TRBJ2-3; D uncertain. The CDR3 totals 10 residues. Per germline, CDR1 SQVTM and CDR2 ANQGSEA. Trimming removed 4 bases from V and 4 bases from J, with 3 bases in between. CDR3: CSVGPDTQYF. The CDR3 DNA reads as TGCAGCGTTGGGCCAGATACGCAGTATTTT.

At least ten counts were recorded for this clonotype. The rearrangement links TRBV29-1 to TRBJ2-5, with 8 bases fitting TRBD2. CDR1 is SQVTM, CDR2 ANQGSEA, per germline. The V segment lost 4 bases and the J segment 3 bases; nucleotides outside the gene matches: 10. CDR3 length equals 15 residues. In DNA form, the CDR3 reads TGCAGCGTTGTTCGAGCGGGAGACTCTGAAGAGACCCAGTACTTC. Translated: CSVVRAGDSEETQYF.

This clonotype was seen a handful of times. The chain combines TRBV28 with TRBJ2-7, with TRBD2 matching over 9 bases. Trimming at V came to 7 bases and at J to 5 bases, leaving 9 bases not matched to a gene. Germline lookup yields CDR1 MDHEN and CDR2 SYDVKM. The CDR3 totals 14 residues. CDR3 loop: CASTAGSSGDEQYF. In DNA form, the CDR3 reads TGTGCCAGCACCGCCGGGTCTAGCGGGGACGAGCAGTACTTC.

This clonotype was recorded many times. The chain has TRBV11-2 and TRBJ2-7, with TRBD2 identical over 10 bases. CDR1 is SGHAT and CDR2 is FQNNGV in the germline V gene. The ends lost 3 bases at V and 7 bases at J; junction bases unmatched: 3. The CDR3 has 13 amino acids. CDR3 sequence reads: CASSFSLAGEQYF. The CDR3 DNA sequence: TGTGCCAGCAGCTTTTCACTAGCGGGGGAGCAGTACTTC.

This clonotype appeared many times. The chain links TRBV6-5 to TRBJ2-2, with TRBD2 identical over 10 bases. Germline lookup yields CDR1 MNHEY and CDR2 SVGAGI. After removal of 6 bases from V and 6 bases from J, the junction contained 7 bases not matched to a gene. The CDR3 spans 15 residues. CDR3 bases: TGTGCCAGCAGGGAAGCGGGAGGGCCTTCCGGGGAGCTGTTTTTT. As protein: CASREAGGPSGELFF.

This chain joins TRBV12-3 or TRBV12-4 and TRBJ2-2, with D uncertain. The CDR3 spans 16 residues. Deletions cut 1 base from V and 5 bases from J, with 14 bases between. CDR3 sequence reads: CASSLGTLSLTGELFF. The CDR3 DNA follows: TGTGCCAGCAGTTTAGGGACGCTTTCTTTGACCGGGGAGCTGTTTTTT.

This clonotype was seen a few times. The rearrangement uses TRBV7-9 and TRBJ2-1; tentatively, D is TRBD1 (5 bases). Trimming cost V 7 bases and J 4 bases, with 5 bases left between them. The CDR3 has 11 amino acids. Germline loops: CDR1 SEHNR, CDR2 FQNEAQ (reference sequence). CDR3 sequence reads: CASNRYNEQFF. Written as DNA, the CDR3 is TGTGCCAGCAACAGGTACAATGAGCAGTTCTTC. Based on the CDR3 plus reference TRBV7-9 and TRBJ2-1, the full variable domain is DTGVSQNPRHKITKRGQNVTFRCDPISEHNRLYWYRQTLGQGPEFLTYFQNEAQLEKSRLLSDRFSAERPKGSFSTLEIQRTEQGDSAMYLCASNRYNEQFFGPGTRLTVL.

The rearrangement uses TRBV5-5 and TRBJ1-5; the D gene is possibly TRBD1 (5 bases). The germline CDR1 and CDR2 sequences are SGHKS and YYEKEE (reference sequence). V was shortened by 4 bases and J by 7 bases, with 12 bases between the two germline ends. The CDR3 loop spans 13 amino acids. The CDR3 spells CASSTDTGQPQHF. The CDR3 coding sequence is TGTGCCAGCAGCACTGACACAGGCCAGCCCCAGCATTTT.

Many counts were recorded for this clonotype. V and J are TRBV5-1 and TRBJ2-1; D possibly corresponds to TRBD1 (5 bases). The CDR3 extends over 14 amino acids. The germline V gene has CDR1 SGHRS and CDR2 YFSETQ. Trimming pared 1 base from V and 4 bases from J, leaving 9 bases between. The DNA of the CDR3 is TGCGCCAGCAGCTTGTCAGGGATTTACAATGAGCAGTTCTTC. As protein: CASSLSGIYNEQFF.

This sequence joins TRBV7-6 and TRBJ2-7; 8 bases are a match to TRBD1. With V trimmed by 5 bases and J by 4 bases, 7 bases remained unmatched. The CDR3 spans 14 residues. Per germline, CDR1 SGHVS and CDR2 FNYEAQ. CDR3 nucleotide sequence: TGTGCCAGCAGCCTAGACAGGGGCGGATACGAGCAGTACTTC. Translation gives CASSLDRGGYEQYF.

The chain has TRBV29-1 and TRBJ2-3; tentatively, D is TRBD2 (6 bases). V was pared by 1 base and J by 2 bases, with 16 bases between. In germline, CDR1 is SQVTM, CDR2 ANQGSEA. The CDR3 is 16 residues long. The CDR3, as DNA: TGCAGCGTTGAAGTTGCGCGGGGACCACACACAGATACGCAGTATTTT. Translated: CSVEVARGPHTDTQYF.